The T cell receptor (beta chain) described here comes from a study of T cell responses to AZD1222 COVID-19 vaccine. Libraries were prepared by immunoSEQ multiplex PCR; TCRdb keeps only in-frame clonotypes and omits some of them. The sample has around 260,000 clones, 85% to 95% seen once. The CDR3 has 16 residues. Germline values: CDR1 MNHEY, CDR2 SMNVEV (reference sequence). Germline trimming cut 0 bases from V and 5 bases from J; bases unmatched to any gene: 4. V is TRBV27 and J is TRBJ2-2; 9 nucleotides match TRBD2. The source was peripheral blood, collected on day 0 of AZD1222 vaccination. This clonotype was obtained from an adult in good health. The CDR3 nucleotides read TGTGCCAGCAGTTTATCCGGACTAGCGCGAACCGGGGAGCTGTTTTTT. Translated: CASSLSGLARTGELFF.